These T cell receptor beta chains were read from a single sample in a study of T-cell memory formation after mild COVID-19. MiXCR was run by TCRdb on the 5' RACE reads, yielding one entry per CDR3 protein. Seen here are more than 75,000 distinct CDR3 sequences, roughly 23% observed once, and the top ten hold around 40%. Sample: PBMCs or a T cell subset sorted from them (not recorded which). All receptors come from a man in his late teens or twenties who had mild COVID-19 (a few samples of this study predate the infection). Cell type and time point are not known. Each CDR3 is given with its conserved first and last residue. Fields, in order: J gene, V gene, D gene, clone size, CDR3 protein, CDR3 DNA. A D gene is named only where the DNA matches it firmly. The size of a clone is reported for some rows only, either as once, few or many, or as a class for expanded clones.

j_gene: TRBJ1-2
v_gene: TRBV20-1
d_gene: -
abundance: -
CDR3aa: CSARQGRRGGYTF
CDR3nt: TGCAGTGCTAGACAGGGGAGAAGAGGTGGCTACACCTTC

j_gene: TRBJ2-3
v_gene: TRBV7-6
d_gene: -
abundance: few
CDR3aa: CASSLVHDTQYF
CDR3nt: TGTGCCAGCAGCTTAGTACACGATACGCAGTATTTT

j_gene: TRBJ1-5
v_gene: TRBV20-1
d_gene: -
abundance: -
CDR3aa: CSARWGGSNQPQHF
CDR3nt: TGCAGTGCTAGATGGGGTGGTAGCAATCAGCCCCAGCATTTT

j_gene: TRBJ2-1
v_gene: TRBV28
d_gene: -
abundance: -
CDR3aa: CASIFGNEQFF
CDR3nt: TGTGCCAGCATCTTTGGCAATGAGCAGTTCTTC

j_gene: TRBJ2-3
v_gene: TRBV11-2
d_gene: -
abundance: few
CDR3aa: CASSSNRFTDTQYF
CDR3nt: TGTGCCAGCAGTTCCAACAGGTTCACAGATACGCAGTATTTT

j_gene: TRBJ2-3
v_gene: TRBV9
d_gene: -
abundance: many
CDR3aa: CASSGLPGLKMPGDTQYF
CDR3nt: TGTGCCAGCAGCGGCCTCCCTGGACTAAAAATGCCGGGAGATACGCAGTATTTT

j_gene: TRBJ2-2
v_gene: TRBV12-3/TRBV12-4
d_gene: -
abundance: many
CDR3aa: CALGKGTGELFF
CDR3nt: TGTGCCCTGGGAAAGGGGACCGGGGAGCTGTTTTTT

j_gene: TRBJ2-3
v_gene: TRBV7-7
d_gene: TRBD2
abundance: few
CDR3aa: CASSPAGGRSDTQYF
CDR3nt: TGTGCCAGCAGCCCAGCGGGGGGGCGATCAGATACGCAGTATTTT

j_gene: TRBJ1-5
v_gene: TRBV19
d_gene: -
abundance: -
CDR3aa: CASSMAGFSNQPQHF
CDR3nt: TGTGCCAGTAGTATGGCAGGTTTTAGCAATCAGCCCCAGCATTTT

j_gene: TRBJ1-2
v_gene: TRBV7-6
d_gene: TRBD1
abundance: few
CDR3aa: CASAARAGGHYGYTF
CDR3nt: TGTGCCAGCGCAGCCAGGGCAGGGGGCCACTATGGCTACACCTTC

j_gene: TRBJ2-7
v_gene: TRBV12-3/TRBV12-4
d_gene: -
abundance: few
CDR3aa: CASSGDAGGEQYF
CDR3nt: TGTGCCAGCAGCGGGGACGCCGGCGGAGAGCAGTACTTC

j_gene: TRBJ2-3
v_gene: TRBV7-2
d_gene: -
abundance: once
CDR3aa: CASSLAGEPTDTQYF
CDR3nt: TGTGCCAGCAGCTTAGCGGGGGAGCCCACAGATACGCAGTATTTT